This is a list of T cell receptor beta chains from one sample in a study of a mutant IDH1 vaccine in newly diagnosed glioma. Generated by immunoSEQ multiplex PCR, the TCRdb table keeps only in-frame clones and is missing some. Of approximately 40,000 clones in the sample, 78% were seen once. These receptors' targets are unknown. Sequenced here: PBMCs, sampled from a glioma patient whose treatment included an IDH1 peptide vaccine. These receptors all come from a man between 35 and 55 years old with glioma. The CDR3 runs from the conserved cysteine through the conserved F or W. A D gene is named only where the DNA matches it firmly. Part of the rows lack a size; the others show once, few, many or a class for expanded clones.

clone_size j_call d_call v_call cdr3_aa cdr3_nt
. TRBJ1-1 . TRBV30 CACDRTNTEAFF TGTGCCTGCGACAGAACGAACACTGAAGCTTTCTTT
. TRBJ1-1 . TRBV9 CASSQGQNTEAFF TGTGCCAGCAGCCAGGGGCAGAACACTGAAGCTTTCTTT
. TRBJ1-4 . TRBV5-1 CASSYRRPNEKLFF TGCGCCAGCAGCTACCGACGCCCTAATGAAAAACTGTTTTTT
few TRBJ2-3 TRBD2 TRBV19 CASSRLAGGRDTQYF TGTGCCAGTAGTAGACTAGCGGGGGGCCGGGATACGCAGTATTTT
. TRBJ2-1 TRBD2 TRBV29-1 CSVAMAGGEQFF TGCAGCGTGGCGATGGCGGGGGGTGAGCAGTTCTTC
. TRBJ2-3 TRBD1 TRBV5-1 CASSLVPGGLTDTQYF TGCGCCAGCAGCTTGGTCCCAGGGGGCTTGACAGATACGCAGTATTTT
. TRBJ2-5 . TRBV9 CASSAGEVETQYF TGTGCCAGCAGCGCCGGGGAGGTGGAGACCCAGTACTTC
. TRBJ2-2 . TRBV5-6 CASSLLWAAGRRTGELFF TGTGCCAGCAGCTTGCTATGGGCGGCAGGGAGGCGCACCGGGGAGCTGTTTTTT
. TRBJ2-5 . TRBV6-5 CASSYAGTVETQYF TGTGCCAGCAGTTACGCGGGGACAGTAGAGACCCAGTACTTC
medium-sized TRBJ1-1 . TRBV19 CASSSGFRRAEAFF TGTGCCAGTAGTTCGGGGTTCCGGCGCGCTGAAGCTTTCTTT
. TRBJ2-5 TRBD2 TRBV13 CASSPLPKILAGEETQYF TGTGCCAGCAGCCCACTTCCCAAAATACTAGCGGGGGAAGAGACCCAGTACTTC
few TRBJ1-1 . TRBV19 CASSGEVLNTEAFF TGTGCCAGTAGTGGGGAGGTACTGAACACTGAAGCTTTCTTT
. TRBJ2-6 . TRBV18 CASSLRYSGANVLTF TGTGCCAGCTCACTACGTTACTCTGGGGCCAACGTCCTGACTTTC
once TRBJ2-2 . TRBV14 CASSFDINLAGELFF TGTGCCAGCAGTTTCGACATTAACCTTGCCGGGGAGCTGTTTTTT
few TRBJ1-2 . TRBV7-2 CASSPNGYGYTF TGTGCCAGCAGCCCCAACGGCTATGGCTACACCTTC
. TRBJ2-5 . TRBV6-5 CASSYSSSPNGETQYF TGTGCCAGCAGTTACTCCAGTTCTCCAAACGGGGAGACCCAGTACTTC
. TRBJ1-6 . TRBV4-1 CASSQDEGHYNSPLHF TGCGCCAGCAGCCAAGATGAGGGCCACTATAATTCACCCCTCCACTTT
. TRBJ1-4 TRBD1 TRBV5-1 CASSSTGTGLATNEKLFF TGCGCCAGCAGTTCCACCGGGACAGGCCTTGCAACTAATGAAAAACTGTTTTTT
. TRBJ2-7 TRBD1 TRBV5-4 CASSPGFWGTETTYEQYF TGTGCCAGCAGCCCCGGCTTCTGGGGGACAGAAACAACCTACGAGCAGTACTTC